Included here is one T cell receptor (beta chain) sequence, with context. What it binds is not known. The data are from a study of naive and memory T cell subsets. Trimming removed 6 bases at V and 2 bases at J, with 10 bases between. The CDR3 is 14 residues long. The germline gives CDR1 KGHDR, CDR2 SFDVKD. Separate alpha and beta amplification began at the second PCR step. Two oligonucleotides, mixed equimolar, formed the beta constant-region primer covering TRBC1 and TRBC2. Four rounds of PCR amplified the ligated cDNA using nested alpha and beta constant-region primers plus SP2. One entry per CDR3 protein, called by TCRdb with MiXCR from the UMI-ligation and nested PCR reads. The sample holds more than 120,000 distinct CDR3 sequences, about 20% seen once. Overall study results and limits: There was no ground truth to check naive and memory subset results. Naive repertoires, especially CD8, held a few larger clonotypes, possibly memory cells re-expressing CD45RA.

The chain couples TRBV24-1 to TRBJ1-5; weak D call: TRBD1 (5 bases). This receptor was obtained from a human donor in good health. The source material was naive CD8+ T cells from blood. The CDR3, as DNA: TGTGCCACCAGTCAGGGTCGAGGCAATCAGCCCCAGCATTTT. Protein sequence: CATSQGRGNQPQHF.